A single sample gave rise to the 32 T cell receptor beta chains below, sequenced in a study of vaccination and CD4 T cells after COVID-19. The Oncomine TCR Beta short-read assay was applied to DNA of cultured CD4+ T cells. From CD4+ T cells that had been cultured, genomic DNA was extracted. Via MiXCR, TCRdb re-called the PCR reads, giving one row per CDR3 protein. The sample gives thousands of distinct CDR3 sequences, around a third of which show up once; over 20% is in the top ten. Antigen specificity for these receptors is unknown. Treatment meaning: roughly ten-day PBMC culture with coronavirus spike peptide pools or control peptides (ViraFEST assay). Gathered ahead of the COVID-19 pandemic (2011-2018) were the CD4+ T cells of the unexposed donor. Sequencing was carried out using CD4+ T cells from blood, cultured in vitro. All receptors come from a human donor in good health.

The chain joins TRBV20-1 to TRBJ1-1, with 7 bases that match TRBD1. Trimming at V came to 2 bases and at J to 3 bases, leaving 3 bases not matched to a gene. CDR1 is DFQATT and CDR2 is SNEGSKA in the germline V gene (reference sequence). The CDR3 is 13 amino acids. CDR3 residues: CSARRTGDTEAFF. DNA of the CDR3: TGCAGTGCTAGAAGAACAGGGGACACTGAAGCTTTCTTT.

This clonotype has more than one count but fewer than ten. V usage is TRBV7-6 and J usage is TRBJ2-7; TRBD2 agrees at 7 bases. Losses at the gene ends were 2 bases for V and 0 bases for J; bases not matched to a gene: 1. The CDR3 extends over 14 amino acids. Germline CDR1 and CDR2: SGHVS and FNYEAQ. CDR3 nucleotide sequence: TGTGCCAGCAGCTTACTAGCGGTCTCCTACGAGCAGTACTTC. As protein: CASSLLAVSYEQYF.

This clonotype has only a few counts. The V gene is TRBV10-1, the J gene TRBJ2-3; D is ambiguous. The CDR3 totals 12 residues. The V gene lost 7 bases and the J gene lost 2 bases, with 7 bases spanning the gap. The germline V gene encodes CDR1 WNHNN and CDR2 SYGVQD (reference sequence). The CDR3 spells CASKGITDTQYF. CDR3 nucleotides: TGCGCCAGCAAGGGCATCACAGATACGCAGTATTTT.

As to this clonotype: A read error may account for a junction end that differs from germline. The chain is built from TRBV28 and TRBJ2-3; TRBD2 matches at 10 bases. The CDR3 loop spans 17 amino acids. The germline CDR1 and CDR2 sequences are MDHEN and SYDVKM. The CDR3 sequence: CASSPSRSSGSTDTQYF. The CDR3 bases are TGTGCCAGCAGTCCTTCCCGTTCTAGCGGGAGCACGGATACGCAGTATTTT.

This clonotype was observed a few times. The chain has TRBV6-5 and TRBJ1-6; D perhaps matches TRBD1 (5 bases). The CDR3 runs 17 residues. Germline loops: CDR1 MNHEY, CDR2 SVGAGI. V gave up 2 bases and J gave up 9 bases, with 20 bases separating them. In DNA, the CDR3 is TGTGCCAGCAGTTACCGGACCCGGCGGGGGTCGATTTCACCCCTCCACTTT. It translates to CASSYRTRRGSISPLHF.

The V call is TRBV6-2 or TRBV6-3, the J call TRBJ1-5, with D possibly matching TRBD1 (5 bases). The CDR3 has 12 residues. V was clipped by 7 bases and J by 9 bases, with 13 bases between them. CDR1 MNHEY and CDR2 SVGEGT come from the germline V gene. CDR3 sequence reads: CASINGAWPQHF. CDR3 in DNA: TGTGCCAGCATCAACGGGGCTTGGCCCCAGCATTTT.

This sequence joins TRBV6-1 and TRBJ2-2; possibly TRBD1 for D (5 bases). CDR1 is MNHNS, CDR2 SASEGT, per germline. CDR3 length equals 14 residues. Between the trimmed V and J ends, which lost 4 bases and 6 bases, there was a span of 12 bases. The CDR3 region has the DNA TGTGCCAGCAGTGGGCAGGGAATTGCCGGGGAGCTGTTTTTT. This gives the protein CASSGQGIAGELFF.

Of note for this clonotype: No conserved phenylalanine or tryptophan is present at the end of the CDR3, so a read error is the likely explanation. The chain couples TRBV6-2 or TRBV6-3 to TRBJ2-6; D may be TRBD1 (5 bases). Germline CDR1 reads MNHEY; CDR2 reads SVGEGT. V lost 6 bases and J lost 1, with 13 bases in between. This CDR3 is built from 16 residues. CDR3 sequence: CASSTQGISGANVLTL. Here the CDR3 DNA reads TGTGCCAGCAGCACCCAGGGTATTTCTGGGGCCAACGTCCTGACTCTC.

This clonotype was counted only a few times. The gene calls are TRBV12-3 or TRBV12-4 and TRBJ1-2; no firm D call. The V gene lost 5 bases and the J gene lost 5 bases, with 12 bases spanning the gap. The CDR3 runs to 13 residues. The chain's CDR3 is CASSPSDGYGYTF. In nucleotides, the CDR3 is TGTGCCAGCAGTCCATCGGACGGATATGGCTACACCTTC.

V gene TRBV27 combines with J gene TRBJ2-1; 9 bases fit TRBD1. From germline, CDR1 is MNHEY and CDR2 SMNVEV (reference sequence). This CDR3 contains 14 residues. V shed 5 bases, J shed 5 bases, and the junction held 4 bases outside the gene matches. The CDR3 DNA reads TGTGCCAGCAGTGGACAGGGGCGAGACAATGAGCAGTTCTTC. Translated: CASSGQGRDNEQFF.

The J gene is TRBJ2-7, the V gene TRBV4-1; 10 positions agree with TRBD1. The CDR3 runs 16 residues. Germline trimming cut 0 bases from V and 7 bases from J; bases unmatched to any gene: 9. CDR1 is MGHRA, CDR2 YSYEKL, per germline. In nucleotides, the CDR3 is TGCGCCAGCAGCCAAGAGAGACAGGGGGCTTTGGGGGAGCAGTACTTC. The encoded protein is CASSQERQGALGEQYF.

The rearrangement joins TRBV11-3 to TRBJ2-7, with TRBD2 matching over 9 bases. The germline CDR1 and CDR2 sequences are SGHNT and YENEEA. This CDR3 region has 16 residues. V lost 5 bases, J lost 2 bases, and 10 bases stayed unmatched. The CDR3 here is CASSPTGTSPAYEQYF. In nucleotides, the CDR3 is TGTGCCAGCAGCCCGACGGGGACTAGCCCAGCCTACGAGCAGTACTTC.

The J gene is TRBJ2-1, the V gene TRBV30; 12 bases align to TRBD2. The CDR3 totals 14 residues. The J segment lost 9 bases and the V segment lost 1 base, leaving 4 bases of the junction unmatched. CDR1 is GTSNPN and CDR2 is SVGIG in the germline V gene (reference sequence). CDR3 DNA sequence: TGTGCCTGGAGTGCTAGCGGGAGGGCCGCTGAGCAGTTCTTC. As protein: CAWSASGRAAEQFF.

The chain joins TRBV7-8 to TRBJ1-5, with D hard to call. Looked up from germline, CDR1 is SGHVS and CDR2 is FQNEAQ. V shed 5 bases and J shed 0 bases, with 11 bases lying between them. This CDR3 comprises 15 residues. The DNA for the CDR3 is TGTGCCAGCAGCCCTGACGTATCTAGCAATCAGCCCCAGCATTTT. Protein product: CASSPDVSSNQPQHF.

This clonotype has only a few counts. This chain uses TRBV20-1 with TRBJ2-1; 14 nucleotides align to TRBD2. Trimming at V came to 2 bases and at J to 1 base, leaving 10 bases not matched to a gene. Germline loops: CDR1 DFQATT, CDR2 SNEGSKA (reference sequence). The CDR3 runs 19 residues. CDR3 amino acids: CSARSRLAGGPGSYNEQFF. The CDR3 DNA is TGCAGTGCTAGATCTCGACTAGCGGGAGGGCCCGGATCCTACAATGAGCAGTTCTTC.

V is TRBV28 and J is TRBJ2-2; the match to TRBD1 covers 9 bases. V shed 9 bases, J shed 5 bases, and the junction held 10 bases outside the gene matches. Germline CDR1 reads MDHEN; CDR2 reads SYDVKM. CDR3 length equals 15 residues. The DNA for the CDR3 is TGTGCCAGTTCCCTACAGGGGGCGCGAACCGGGGAGCTGTTTTTT. Protein product: CASSLQGARTGELFF.

In the case of this clonotype: One junction end does not reproduce the germline sequence, and a read error may be involved. The rearrangement joins TRBV6-4 to TRBJ1-6, with TRBD1 matching 10 bases. Germline V gene lookup returns CDR1 MRHNA and CDR2 SNTAGT. The CDR3 spans 14 residues. CDR3 protein: CTSSRDRGNSPLHF. The CDR3 DNA reads TGTACCAGCAGCCGGGACAGGGGAAACTCACCCCTCCACTTT.

The J gene is TRBJ2-1, the V gene TRBV18; no definite D call. CDR3 length equals 15 residues. V shed 4 bases and J shed 0 bases, with 10 bases lying between them. CDR1 is KGHSH and CDR2 is LQKENI in the germline V gene. The CDR3: CASSRLPSSYNEQFF. In nucleotides, the CDR3 is TGTGCCAGCTCACGACTCCCCAGCTCCTACAATGAGCAGTTCTTC.

This clonotype was recorded once. This chain connects TRBV6-5 to TRBJ1-3; D unclear. CDR3 size: 13 residues. From germline, CDR1 is MNHEY and CDR2 SVGAGI. V gave up 2 bases and J gave up 3 bases, with 5 bases separating them. The CDR3 loop is CASSYDGGNTIYF. CDR3 in DNA: TGTGCCAGCAGTTACGACGGTGGAAACACCATATATTTT.

The chain links TRBV30 to TRBJ1-1; TRBD1 is a possible D gene (5 bases). The CDR3 length is 13 residues. The germline gives CDR1 GTSNPN, CDR2 SVGIG (reference sequence). Trimming pared 0 bases from V and 9 bases from J, leaving 14 bases between. CDR3 coding DNA: TGTGCCTGGAGTGTCAACAGGAGGGACCAAGCTTTCTTT. This translates into CAWSVNRRDQAFF.

This clonotype has a handful of counts. The J gene is TRBJ2-3, the V gene TRBV7-6; TRBD1 agrees at 12 bases. CDR1 and CDR2 from the germline V gene are SGHVS and FNYEAQ. J was trimmed by 4 bases and V by 4 bases; bases with no gene match: 6. The CDR3 consists of 16 residues. The CDR3 coding sequence is TGTGCCAGCAGCTCGTACCGGGACAGGGGGCCAGATACGCAGTATTTT. Residues: CASSSYRDRGPDTQYF.

This clonotype was seen a few times. V is TRBV6-5 and J is TRBJ1-5; 8 bases are shared with TRBD1. Germline-derived CDR1 and CDR2 are MNHEY and SVGAGI. The CDR3 sequence is 16 residues long. V was clipped by 0 bases and J by 0 bases; unmatched bases: 1. The CDR3 bases are TGTGCCAGCAGTTACTCGACAGGGGATAGCAATCAGCCCCAGCATTTT. Amino acid sequence: CASSYSTGDSNQPQHF.

The chain recombines TRBV7-9 with TRBJ1-3, with a possible D match to TRBD1 (5 bases). V lost 1 base and J 0 bases, leaving 13 bases between the germline ends. Per germline, CDR1 SEHNR and CDR2 FQNEAQ (reference sequence). This CDR3 region has 17 residues. Here the CDR3 DNA reads TGTGCCAGCAGCTTAGAGACAGCCTATCACTCTGGAAACACCATATATTTT. It specifies CASSLETAYHSGNTIYF.

This chain joins TRBV7-8 and TRBJ2-2; D remains ambiguous. V was pared by 1 base and J by 0 bases, with 9 bases between. The CDR3 has 16 amino acids. From germline, CDR1 is SGHVS and CDR2 FQNEAQ. This CDR3 reads CASSLGQSANTGELFF. In DNA form, the CDR3 reads TGTGCCAGCAGCTTAGGGCAATCCGCGAACACCGGGGAGCTGTTTTTT. The entire variable domain, with the rest obtained from reference TRBV7-8 and TRBJ2-2, is as follows: GAGVSQSPRYKVAKRGQDVALRCDPISGHVSLFWYQQALGQGPEFLTYFQNEAQLDKSGLPSDRFFAERPEGSVSTLKIQRTQQEDSAVYLCASSLGQSANTGELFFGEGSRLTVL.

Only a few counts were recorded for this clonotype. V is TRBV6-2 or TRBV6-3 and J is TRBJ1-5; 7 bases map to TRBD1. CDR3 length: 19 residues. Unmatched junction bases numbered 14, after V lost 0 bases and J lost 3 bases. Germline loops: CDR1 MNHEY, CDR2 SVGEGT. The CDR3 is CASSYSITGTAYFNQPQHF. In DNA, the CDR3 is TGTGCCAGCAGTTACTCAATCACCGGGACAGCGTATTTCAATCAGCCCCAGCATTTT.

This clonotype came up a few times. The V call is TRBV6-1, the J call TRBJ2-1, with 8 nucleotides matching TRBD2. Trimming at V came to 2 bases and at J to 8 bases, leaving 5 bases not matched to a gene. The CDR3 consists of 14 residues. Germline V gives CDR1 MNHNS, CDR2 SASEGT. The CDR3 DNA reads as TGTGCCAGCAGTGAACGGGAGGGTGGCTATGAGCAGTTCTTC. Its translation is CASSEREGGYEQFF.

The J gene is TRBJ2-7, the V gene TRBV6-1; D not resolved. CDR1 and CDR2 from the germline V gene are MNHNS and SASEGT. The V end lost 5 bases, the J end lost 3 bases, and 17 bases lay between the germline ends. The CDR3 is made up of 15 amino acids. The CDR3 DNA reads TGTGCCAGCAGTCAAAAAAGTAATTCACACTACGAGCAGTACTTC. This sequence encodes CASSQKSNSHYEQYF.

In its sample, this clonotype was seen a few times. The chain uses TRBV7-2 and TRBJ1-6; no definite D call. CDR3 length equals 15 residues. Between the trimmed V and J ends, which lost 0 bases and 7 bases, there was a span of 10 bases. Germline assignment: CDR1 SGHTA and CDR2 FQGNSA. CDR3 sequence reads: CASSLAQNGNSPLHF. The DNA of the CDR3 is TGTGCCAGCAGCTTAGCGCAAAATGGGAATTCACCCCTCCACTTT.

The rearrangement links TRBV5-4 to TRBJ2-7, with TRBD2 identical over 7 bases. With V trimmed by 0 bases and J by 2 bases, 8 bases remained unmatched. The CDR3 extends over 16 amino acids. Germline CDR1 is SGHNT and CDR2 is YYREEE (reference sequence). CDR3 sequence (DNA): TGTGCCAGCAGCTTGGGCTGGGCTAGCGGACCCTACGAGCAGTACTTC. Translation gives CASSLGWASGPYEQYF.

This clonotype was detected only a few times. The chain employs TRBV6-4 and TRBJ1-6; TRBD1 matches at 8 bases. V was pared by 4 bases and J by 7 bases, with 6 bases of the junction left unmatched. There are 15 residues in the CDR3. Per the germline V gene, CDR1 is MRHNA and CDR2 is SNTAGT. The DNA of the CDR3 is TGTGCCAGCAGTGTTACCGGGACAGGAAATTCACCCCTCCACTTT. Protein sequence: CASSVTGTGNSPLHF.

Written as DNA, the CDR3 is TGTGCCAGCAGCGTATCCCCTGGACAGGTCGGCGGTTCACCCCTCCACTTT. It specifies CASSVSPGQVGGSPLHF. The chain employs TRBV9 and TRBJ1-6; the match to TRBD1 covers 7 bases. The J segment lost 9 bases and the V segment lost 1 base, leaving 13 bases of the junction unmatched. Per the germline V gene, CDR1 is SGDLS and CDR2 is YYNGEE. The CDR3 has 17 residues.

This chain links TRBV28 with TRBJ2-7, with a weak D call TRBD2 (5 bases). Germline loops: CDR1 MDHEN, CDR2 SYDVKM. V was pared by 1 base and J by 0 bases, with 10 bases between. This CDR3 is 15 amino acids long. The CDR3 DNA sequence: TGTGCCAGCAGTTTATATCAGCGGAGCTCCTACGAGCAGTACTTC. It specifies CASSLYQRSSYEQYF.